Listed below are T cell receptor beta chains from one sample, sequenced in a study of PD-L1 blockade in urothelial cancer. Assay used: immunoSEQ multiplex PCR; TCRdb lists only in-frame clones, some missing. The sample includes tens of thousands of clones, around 91% of them seen just once. The sequenced sample was PBMCs, obtained around atezolizumab (anti-PD-L1) treatment. All receptors derive from a man aged 60 to 69 with urothelial cancer. Each CDR3 is given with its conserved first and last residue. D genes are given only for firm matches. Size is omitted from some rows. Given values are once, few, many or a class for expanded clones.

len,v_gene,d_gene,j_gene,abundance,CDR3aa,CDR3nt
15,TRBV28,TRBD2,TRBJ2-3,once,CASSFGSSGSDTQYF,TGTGCCAGCAGTTTCGGTTCTAGCGGGAGTGATACGCAGTATTTT
15,TRBV28,TRBD1,TRBJ2-2,.,CASRTGQGGTGELFF,TGTGCCAGCAGGACGGGACAGGGTGGCACCGGGGAGCTGTTTTTT
14,TRBV7-2,.,TRBJ1-2,few,CASSDRSGAFGYTF,TGTGCCAGCAGCGATAGGAGTGGGGCCTTTGGCTACACCTTC
15,TRBV7-8,.,TRBJ2-2,.,CASSPRTKNTGELFF,TGTGCCAGCAGCCCGCGGACTAAGAACACCGGGGAGCTGTTTTTT
13,TRBV4-2,.,TRBJ1-2,.,CASSQTVRDGYTF,TGTGCCAGCAGCCAGACCGTGAGGGATGGCTACACCTTC
15,TRBV28,.,TRBJ2-2,.,CASNTPGLPTGELFF,TGTGCCAGCAATACACCGGGACTGCCCACCGGGGAGCTGTTTTTT
15,TRBV7-2,TRBD2,TRBJ2-7,.,CASSLGLAGAYEQYF,TGTGCCAGCAGCTTAGGACTAGCGGGAGCCTACGAGCAGTACTTC
20,TRBV19,TRBD2,TRBJ2-1,.,CASSTRVRAGPGTSTNEQFF,TGTGCCAGTAGTACCAGGGTTCGAGCGGGACCGGGAACCAGTACGAATGAGCAGTTCTTC
14,TRBV19,.,TRBJ2-7,.,CASSISPGVYEQYF,TGTGCCAGTAGTATTTCCCCGGGGGTTTACGAGCAGTACTTC
14,TRBV7-9,TRBD1,TRBJ2-5,.,CASSLGTGVETQYF,TGTGCCAGCAGCTTAGGGACAGGGGTTGAGACCCAGTACTTC
18,TRBV28,.,TRBJ1-2,.,CASSTPLGRPGQSYGYTF,TGTGCCAGCAGCACGCCCCTGGGGAGACCGGGACAAAGCTATGGCTACACCTTC
15,TRBV6-5,TRBD2,TRBJ2-7,.,CASSYSFAGEYEQYF,TGTGCCAGCAGTTACTCATTTGCGGGAGAATACGAGCAGTACTTC
13,TRBV6-1,TRBD1,TRBJ2-1,.,CASSAQTGYEQFF,TGTGCCAGCAGCGCCCAGACAGGGTACGAGCAGTTCTTC
12,TRBV5-8,.,TRBJ1-1,.,CASSLLRTEAFF,TGTGCCAGCAGCTTACTGAGGACTGAAGCTTTCTTT
18,TRBV9,.,TRBJ1-6,.,CASSVDPGVFSYNSPLHF,TGTGCCAGCAGCGTAGACCCGGGGGTATTCTCCTATAATTCACCCCTCCACTTT
15,TRBV5-6,.,TRBJ1-3,.,CASSLGRVAGNTIYF,TGTGCCAGCAGCTTGGGCAGGGTCGCGGGAAACACCATATATTTT
13,TRBV5-1,.,TRBJ1-2,.,CASSSGQNYGYTF,TGCGCCAGCAGCTCGGGACAAAACTATGGCTACACCTTC
20,TRBV19,TRBD1,TRBJ2-6,.,CASTGPLGRGRWSGANVLTF,TGTGCCAGTACGGGGCCTTTAGGCAGGGGGCGTTGGTCTGGGGCCAACGTCCTGACTTTC
14,TRBV27,.,TRBJ1-1,.,CASSFTLSRTEAFF,TGTGCCAGCAGTTTTACTTTATCCCGCACTGAAGCTTTCTTT
15,TRBV4-2,TRBD2,TRBJ2-3,.,CASSQDQRGTDTQYF,TGTGCCAGCAGCCAAGACCAGCGGGGGACAGATACGCAGTATTTT
16,TRBV4-2,TRBD2,TRBJ2-1,.,CASSQDRAGGLNEQFF,TGTGCCAGCAGCCAAGATAGAGCGGGGGGGCTCAATGAGCAGTTCTTC
14,TRBV28,.,TRBJ1-5,.,CASSPLGQLQPQHF,TGTGCCAGCAGTCCTTTGGGGCAGCTTCAGCCCCAGCATTTT
14,TRBV7-2,TRBD1,TRBJ2-7,.,CASSLDAGTGFFHF,TGTGCCAGCAGCTTAGACGCCGGGACAGGGTTTTTCCACTTC
14,TRBV5-4,.,TRBJ2-7,.,CASSPGTRSYEQYF,TGTGCCAGCAGCCCGGGGACACGATCCTACGAGCAGTACTTC
15,TRBV7-2,TRBD2,TRBJ2-3,.,CASSPRTSDYDTQYF,TGTGCCAGCAGCCCACGGACTAGCGATTACGATACGCAGTATTTT
14,TRBV25-1,.,TRBJ2-3,.,CASSKIDGGDTQYF,TGTGCCAGCAGTAAAATAGATGGAGGGGATACGCAGTATTTT
17,TRBV27,TRBD1,TRBJ1-1,.,CASSFSPGQVHLTEAFF,TGTGCCAGCAGTTTCTCTCCGGGACAGGTTCACCTCACTGAAGCTTTCTTT
15,TRBV7-2,TRBD1,TRBJ1-1,.,CASSAGQGMNTEAFF,TGTGCCAGCAGCGCGGGACAGGGGATGAACACTGAAGCTTTCTTT
12,TRBV27,TRBD1,TRBJ2-1,.,CASGNRGGEQFF,TGTGCCAGCGGCAACAGGGGCGGGGAGCAGTTCTTC
15,TRBV9,TRBD2,TRBJ2-3,.,CASRTVRGESDTQYF,TGTGCCAGCAGGACCGTGCGGGGGGAATCAGATACGCAGTATTTT
13,TRBV2,.,TRBJ2-7,.,CASKRGSTYEQYF,TGTGCCAGTAAAAGGGGTTCCACCTACGAGCAGTACTTC
15,TRBV19,.,TRBJ2-7,.,CASSPGTPQAHEQYF,TGTGCCAGTAGCCCCGGGACACCTCAAGCCCACGAGCAGTACTTC
13,TRBV6-4,.,TRBJ2-1,.,CASSEDWASEQFF,TGTGCCAGCAGTGAGGACTGGGCTAGTGAGCAGTTCTTC
15,TRBV5-6,TRBD1,TRBJ2-7,.,CASSLQGATSYEQYF,TGTGCCAGCAGCCTACAGGGGGCTACCTCCTACGAGCAGTACTTC
13,TRBV6-1,TRBD1,TRBJ2-5,.,CASSLTGRETQYF,TGTGCCAGCAGCTTGACAGGGCGGGAGACCCAGTACTTC
16,TRBV2,.,TRBJ2-3,once,CASSDKAGASTDTQYF,TGTGCCAGCAGTGACAAGGCGGGGGCAAGCACAGATACGCAGTATTTT
13,TRBV19,.,TRBJ1-3,once,CASSSPPGNTIYF,TGTGCCAGTAGCTCTCCTCCTGGAAACACCATATATTTT
13,TRBV11-2,.,TRBJ1-2,.,CASSPDSYYGYTF,TGTGCCAGCAGCCCTGACAGCTACTATGGCTACACCTTC
14,TRBV7-6,TRBD1,TRBJ1-2,.,CASSLDDRGYGYTF,TGTGCCAGCAGCTTGGACGACAGGGGCTATGGCTACACCTTC
15,TRBV9,TRBD2,TRBJ2-7,.,CASSSSGGLGGEQYF,TGTGCCAGCAGCTCAAGCGGGGGCCTAGGGGGCGAGCAGTACTTC
14,TRBV7-2,TRBD2,TRBJ2-7,few,CASSFLAGTREQYF,TGTGCCAGCAGCTTCTTAGCGGGAACTAGGGAGCAGTACTTC
15,TRBV19,.,TRBJ1-6,.,CASSINRRDNSPLHF,TGTGCCAGTAGTATAAACCGCAGGGATAATTCACCCCTCCACTTT
13,TRBV2,TRBD2,TRBJ2-1,few,CASSSGSPNEQFF,TGTGCCAGCAGTAGCGGGAGTCCCAATGAGCAGTTCTTC
18,TRBV28,TRBD2,TRBJ2-3,.,CASRIGLAGGDGTDTQYF,TGTGCCAGCAGGATCGGACTAGCGGGAGGGGACGGCACAGATACGCAGTATTTT
15,TRBV18,TRBD1,TRBJ1-1,.,CASSSGTGPYTEAFF,TGTGCCAGCTCATCAGGGACAGGGCCCTACACTGAAGCTTTCTTT
13,TRBV6-5,.,TRBJ1-5,.,CASRADGGLPQHF,TGTGCCAGCAGGGCGGACGGAGGATTGCCCCAGCATTTT
14,TRBV30,TRBD1,TRBJ1-6,.,CAWSLRGGNSPLHF,TGTGCCTGGAGTCTGCGAGGGGGCAATTCACCCCTCCACTTT
15,TRBV4-3,TRBD1,TRBJ2-3,.,CASSPGTGSVDTQYF,TGCGCCAGCAGCCCCGGGACAGGGTCGGTAGATACGCAGTATTTT
17,TRBV5-1,TRBD1,TRBJ2-3,.,CASSPGTGGRGGDTQYF,TGCGCCAGCAGCCCGGGGACAGGGGGAAGAGGAGGAGATACGCAGTATTTT
16,TRBV7-9,.,TRBJ2-2,.,CASSLATGANTGELFF,TGTGCCAGCAGCTTAGCAACCGGGGCGAACACCGGGGAGCTGTTTTTT
14,TRBV2,.,TRBJ2-1,.,CASRKEGVANEQFF,TGTGCCAGCAGGAAAGAGGGGGTAGCGAATGAGCAGTTCTTC
14,TRBV11-2,.,TRBJ2-4,.,CASSLEPPGNIQYF,TGTGCCAGCAGCTTAGAACCTCCGGGAAACATTCAGTACTTC
15,TRBV2,TRBD2,TRBJ2-2,.,CASRLAGGNTGELFF,TGTGCCAGCAGACTAGCGGGGGGAAACACCGGGGAGCTGTTTTTT
14,TRBV7-2,.,TRBJ1-1,.,CASSSSTVNTEAFF,TGTGCCAGCAGCTCATCGACAGTGAACACTGAAGCTTTCTTT
12,TRBV19,TRBD1,TRBJ2-3,.,CASPGGPDTQYF,TGTGCCAGCCCAGGGGGCCCAGATACGCAGTATTTT
14,TRBV11-2,.,TRBJ2-7,.,CASSLGAGSYEQYF,TGTGCCAGCAGCTTAGGTGCGGGGTCATACGAGCAGTACTTC
14,TRBV2,TRBD1,TRBJ1-1,once,CASRAGTGYTEAFF,TGTGCCAGCAGGGCCGGGACAGGGTATACTGAAGCTTTCTTT
13,TRBV7-9,TRBD2,TRBJ2-5,.,CAYGGGAEETQYF,TGTGCATACGGCGGGGGGGCCGAAGAGACCCAGTACTTC
13,TRBV27,.,TRBJ2-2,.,CATRKSSTAELFF,TGTGCCACCCGAAAAAGCTCCACCGCGGAGCTGTTTTTT